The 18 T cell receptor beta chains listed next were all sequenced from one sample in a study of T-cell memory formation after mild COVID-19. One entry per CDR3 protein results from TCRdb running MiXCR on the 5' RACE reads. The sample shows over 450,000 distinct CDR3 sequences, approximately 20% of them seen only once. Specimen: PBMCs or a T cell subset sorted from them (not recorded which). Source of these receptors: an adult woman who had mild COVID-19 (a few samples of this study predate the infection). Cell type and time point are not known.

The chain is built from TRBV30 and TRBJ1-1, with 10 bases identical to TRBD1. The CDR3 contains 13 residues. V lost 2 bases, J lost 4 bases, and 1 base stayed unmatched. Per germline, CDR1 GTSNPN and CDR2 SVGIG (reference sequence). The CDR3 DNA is TGTGCCTGGAGTCGGACAGGGGGCACTGAAGCTTTCTTT. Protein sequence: CAWSRTGGTEAFF.

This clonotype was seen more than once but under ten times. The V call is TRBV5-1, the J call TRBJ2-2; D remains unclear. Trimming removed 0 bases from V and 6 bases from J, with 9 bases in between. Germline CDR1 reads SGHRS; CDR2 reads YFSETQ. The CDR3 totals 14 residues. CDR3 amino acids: CASSLAGSPGELFF. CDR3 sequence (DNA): TGCGCCAGCAGCTTGGCCGGCAGTCCCGGGGAGCTGTTTTTT.

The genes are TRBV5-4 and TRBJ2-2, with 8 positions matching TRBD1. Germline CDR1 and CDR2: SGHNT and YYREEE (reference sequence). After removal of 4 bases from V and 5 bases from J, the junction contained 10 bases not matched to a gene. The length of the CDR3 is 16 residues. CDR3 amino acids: CASSLGQGARTGELFF. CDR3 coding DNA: TGTGCCAGCAGCCTCGGGCAGGGGGCGAGGACCGGGGAGCTGTTTTTT.

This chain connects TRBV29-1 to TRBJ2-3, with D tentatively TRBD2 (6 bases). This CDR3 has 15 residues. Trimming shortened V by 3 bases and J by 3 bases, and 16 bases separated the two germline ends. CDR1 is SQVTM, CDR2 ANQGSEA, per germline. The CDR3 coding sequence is TGCAGCGTTGATTCTGAGGAGGGGTGGACAGATACGCAGTATTTT. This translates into CSVDSEEGWTDTQYF.

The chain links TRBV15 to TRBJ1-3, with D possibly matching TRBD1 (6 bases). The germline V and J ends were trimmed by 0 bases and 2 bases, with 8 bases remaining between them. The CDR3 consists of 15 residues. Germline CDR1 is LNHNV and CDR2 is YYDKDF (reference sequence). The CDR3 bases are TGTGCCACCAGCAGAGATTCAGGGGCTGGAAACACCATATATTTT. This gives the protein CATSRDSGAGNTIYF.

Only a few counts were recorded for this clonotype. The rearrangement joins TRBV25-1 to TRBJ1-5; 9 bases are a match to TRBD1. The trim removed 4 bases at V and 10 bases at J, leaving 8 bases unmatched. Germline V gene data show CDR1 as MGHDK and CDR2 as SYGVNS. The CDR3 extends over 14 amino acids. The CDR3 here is CASSAPGTGFPQHF. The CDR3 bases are TGTGCCAGCAGTGCACCCGGGACAGGGTTCCCCCAGCATTTT. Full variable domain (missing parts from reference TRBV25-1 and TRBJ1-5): EADIYQTPRYLVIGTGKKITLECSQTMGHDKMYWYQQDPGMELHLIHYSYGVNSTEKGDLSSESTVSRIRTEHFPLTLESARPSHTSQYLCASSAPGTGFPQHFGDGTRLSIL.

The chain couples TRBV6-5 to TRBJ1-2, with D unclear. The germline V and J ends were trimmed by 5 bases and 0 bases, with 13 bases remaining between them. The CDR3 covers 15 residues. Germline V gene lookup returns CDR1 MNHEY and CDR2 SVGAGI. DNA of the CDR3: TGTGCCAGCAGTCCCACCTGGGTGTCTAACTATGGCTACACCTTC. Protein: CASSPTWVSNYGYTF.

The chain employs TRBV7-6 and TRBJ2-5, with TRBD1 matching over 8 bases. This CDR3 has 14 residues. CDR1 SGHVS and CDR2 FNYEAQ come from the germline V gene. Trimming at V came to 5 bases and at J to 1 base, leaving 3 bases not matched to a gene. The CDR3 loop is CASSAGQAQETQYF. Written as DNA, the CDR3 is TGTGCCAGCAGCGCGGGACAGGCCCAAGAGACCCAGTACTTC. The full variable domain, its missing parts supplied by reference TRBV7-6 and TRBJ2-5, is GAGVSQSPRYKVTKRGQDVALRCDPISGHVSLYWYRQALGQGPEFLTYFNYEAQQDKSGLPNDRFSAERPEGSISTLTIQRTEQRDSAMYRCASSAGQAQETQYFGPGTRLLVL.

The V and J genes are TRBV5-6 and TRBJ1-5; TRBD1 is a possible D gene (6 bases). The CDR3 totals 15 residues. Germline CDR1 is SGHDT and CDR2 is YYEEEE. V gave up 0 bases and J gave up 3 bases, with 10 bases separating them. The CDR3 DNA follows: TGTGCCAGCAGCTTGGGGGGGGGCCCCAATCAGCCCCAGCATTTT. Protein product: CASSLGGGPNQPQHF.

The CDR3 is CATSDLTLGELFF. Here the CDR3 DNA reads TGTGCCACCAGTGATTTGACACTCGGGGAGCTGTTTTTT. This sequence joins TRBV24-1 and TRBJ2-2; no reliable D call. Germline V gene sequence: CDR1 KGHDR, CDR2 SFDVKD. With 0 bases removed from V and 7 bases from J, the gap between germline ends came to 5 bases. This CDR3 has 13 amino acids.

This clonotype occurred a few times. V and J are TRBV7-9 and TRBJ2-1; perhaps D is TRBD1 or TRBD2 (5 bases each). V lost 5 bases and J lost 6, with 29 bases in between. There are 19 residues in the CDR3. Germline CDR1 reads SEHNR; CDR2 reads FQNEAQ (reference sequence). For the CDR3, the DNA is TGTGCCAGCAGCCCTAGGGCCGGGGACGGAGACAAAATCGGCAATGAGCAGTTCTTC. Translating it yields CASSPRAGDGDKIGNEQFF.

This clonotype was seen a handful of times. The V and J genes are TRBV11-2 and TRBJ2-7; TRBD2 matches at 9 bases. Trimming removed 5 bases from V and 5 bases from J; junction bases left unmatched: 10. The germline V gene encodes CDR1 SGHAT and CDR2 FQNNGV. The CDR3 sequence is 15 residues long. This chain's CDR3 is CASSPPDGGRDEQYF. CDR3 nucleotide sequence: TGTGCCAGCAGCCCACCCGATGGCGGGAGGGACGAGCAGTACTTC.

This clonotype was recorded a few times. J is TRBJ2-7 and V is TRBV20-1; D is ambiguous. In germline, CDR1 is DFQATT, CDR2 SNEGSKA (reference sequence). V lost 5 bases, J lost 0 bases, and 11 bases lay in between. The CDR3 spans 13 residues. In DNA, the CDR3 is TGCAGTGCTCAATCCCCGCTCTCCTACGAGCAGTACTTC. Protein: CSAQSPLSYEQYF.

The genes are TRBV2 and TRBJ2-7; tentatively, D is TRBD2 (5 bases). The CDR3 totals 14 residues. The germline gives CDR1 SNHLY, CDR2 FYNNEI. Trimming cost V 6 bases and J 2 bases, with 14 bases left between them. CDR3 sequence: CASRPGNRAYEQYF. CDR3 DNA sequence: TGTGCCAGCAGGCCGGGAAACCGAGCCTACGAGCAGTACTTC.

The CDR3 DNA is TGCAGTGCTCACCGCCTAGGTGACTCGAACATTCAGTACTTC. Translated, it gives CSAHRLGDSNIQYF. The chain is built from TRBV20-1 and TRBJ2-4; D gene unclear. There are 14 residues in the CDR3. Trimming shortened V by 5 bases and J by 7 bases, and 18 bases separated the two germline ends. Germline CDR1 DFQATT, CDR2 SNEGSKA (reference sequence).

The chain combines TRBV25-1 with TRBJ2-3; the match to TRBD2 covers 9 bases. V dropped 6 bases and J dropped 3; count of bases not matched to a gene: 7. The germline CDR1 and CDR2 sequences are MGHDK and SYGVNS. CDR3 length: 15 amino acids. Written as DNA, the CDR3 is TGTGCCAGCAGCGCCCTAGCGGGGATAACAGATACGCAGTATTTT. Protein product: CASSALAGITDTQYF.

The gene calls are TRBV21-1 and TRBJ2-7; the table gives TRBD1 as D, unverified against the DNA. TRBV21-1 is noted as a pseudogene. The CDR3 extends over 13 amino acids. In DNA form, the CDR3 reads TGTGCCAGCACCGGACACCTCATGTACGAGCAGTACTTC. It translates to CASTGHLMYEQYF.

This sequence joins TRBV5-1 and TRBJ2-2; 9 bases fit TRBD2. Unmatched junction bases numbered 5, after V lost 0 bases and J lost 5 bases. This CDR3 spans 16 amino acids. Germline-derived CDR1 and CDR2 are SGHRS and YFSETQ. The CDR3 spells CASSLEASGTTGELFF. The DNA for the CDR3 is TGCGCCAGCAGCTTGGAGGCTAGCGGGACAACCGGGGAGCTGTTTTTT.